This T cell receptor (beta chain) was captured by sequencing in a study of early T cells in non-severe SARS-CoV-2 infection. In the study overall: Whole-blood bulk RNA, unsorted, was sequenced, and chains were unpaired.

Individual cDNA molecules were tagged with unique molecular identifiers. TCRdb itself ran the 5' RACE reads through MiXCR, one entry per CDR3 protein. The sample includes about 72,000 distinct CDR3 sequences, around a tenth of them seen just once. Germline CDR1 is SNHLY and CDR2 is FYNNEI. CDR3 length: 13 residues. Trimming shortened V by 4 bases and J by 4 bases, and 11 bases separated the two germline ends. This clonotype was seen a handful of times. Its cognate antigen is unknown. Whole-study results and caveats: A preference for anti-spike CD8 responses marked VDJdb matching, which missed private and CD4 specificities.

The sample was whole blood, taken at baseline. The origin of this receptor is an adult who was a healthcare worker with PCR-confirmed SARS-CoV-2 infection or an uninfected control (not recorded which). The gene calls are TRBV2 and TRBJ2-7; tentative D call: TRBD1 (6 bases). The CDR3 region has the DNA TGTGCCAGCAGTGGTACAGGGCAGTACGAGCAGTACTTC. Encoded protein: CASSGTGQYEQYF.